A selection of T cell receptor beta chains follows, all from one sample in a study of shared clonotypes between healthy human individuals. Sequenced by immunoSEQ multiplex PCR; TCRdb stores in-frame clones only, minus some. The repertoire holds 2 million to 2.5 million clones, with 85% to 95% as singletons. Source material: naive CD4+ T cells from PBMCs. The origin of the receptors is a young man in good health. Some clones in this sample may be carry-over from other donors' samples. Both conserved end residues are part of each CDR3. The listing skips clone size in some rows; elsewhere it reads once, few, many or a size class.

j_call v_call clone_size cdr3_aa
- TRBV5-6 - CASSPFKGTGGDEQYF
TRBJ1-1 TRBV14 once CASSQGGAARMNTEAFF
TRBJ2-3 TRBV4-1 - CASSSDREGTQYF
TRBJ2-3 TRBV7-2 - CASSFSGPSTDTQYF
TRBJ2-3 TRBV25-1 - CASEREQVGTQYF
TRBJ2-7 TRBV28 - CASSLGGHGYEQYF
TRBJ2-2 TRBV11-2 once CASSLDRGAGELFF
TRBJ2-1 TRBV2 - CASSERLAGAKEQFF
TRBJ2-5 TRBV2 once CASSESSGRRGQETQYF
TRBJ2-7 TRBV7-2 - CASSFSASYEQYF
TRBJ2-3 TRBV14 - CASSRQGASTDTQYF
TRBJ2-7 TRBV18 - CASSSMINRDRGSSYEQYF
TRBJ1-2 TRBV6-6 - CASSLGETGLGNGYTF
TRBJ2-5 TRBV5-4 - CASSYVFPTVQETQYF
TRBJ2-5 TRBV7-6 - CASSLGQKLETQYF
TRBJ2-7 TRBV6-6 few CASKRGGYEQYF
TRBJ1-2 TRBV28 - CASSLSGLGRTRGYGYTF
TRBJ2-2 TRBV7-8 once CASSLRGQAVRRDTGELFF
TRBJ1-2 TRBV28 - CASSRPGGGYTF
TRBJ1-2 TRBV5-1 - CASSLGQGNGYTF
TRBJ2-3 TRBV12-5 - CASGKIGTDTQYF
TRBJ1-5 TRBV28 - CASSLLINSNQPQHF
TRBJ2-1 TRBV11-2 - CASSFWTSGNNEQFF
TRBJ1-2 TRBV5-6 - CASSLFSVNYGYTF
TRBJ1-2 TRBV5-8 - CASSLAGGSYGYTF
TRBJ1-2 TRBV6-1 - CASGGGNWRYTF
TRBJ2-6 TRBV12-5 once CASGSSFSSSGANVLTF
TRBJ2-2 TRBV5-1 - CASRMGANTGELFF
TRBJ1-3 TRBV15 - CATSRGPGISGNTIYF
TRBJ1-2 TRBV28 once CASSLSRTGGRDGYTF
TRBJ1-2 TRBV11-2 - CASRSGTASINYGYTF
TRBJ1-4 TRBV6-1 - CASSEGTGGRRSGEKLFF
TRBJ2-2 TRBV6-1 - CASSEARSGELFF
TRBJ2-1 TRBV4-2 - CASSQPGTRAYNEQFF
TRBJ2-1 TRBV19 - CASSTQGAGGYEQFF
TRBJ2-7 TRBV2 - CASRDSSYEQYF
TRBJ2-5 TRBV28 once CASSLGARAQETQYF
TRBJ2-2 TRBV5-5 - CASSLRLAGANTGELFF
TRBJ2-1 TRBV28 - CASSPGGFSYNEQFF